Listed below are T cell receptor beta chains from one sample, sequenced in a study of T-cell memory formation after mild COVID-19. TCRdb recomputed calls from the 5' RACE reads with MiXCR, one row per CDR3 protein. The data contain more than 300,000 distinct CDR3 sequences, under 25% of them singletons. Sequencing used PBMCs or a T cell subset sorted from them (not recorded which). These receptors all stem from a man in his late teens or twenties who had mild COVID-19 (a few samples of this study predate the infection). Cell type and time point are not known. CDR3s include the opening cysteine and the closing phenylalanine or tryptophan. A D gene is named only where the DNA matches it firmly. Clone size is not always given. Where it is, it says once, few, many or a class for expanded clones.

D	size	V	J	CDR3	DNA
-	-	TRBV6-2/TRBV6-3	TRBJ2-3	CASSYGPNAGFTDTQYF	TGTGCCAGCAGTTACGGCCCGAACGCGGGGTTCACAGATACGCAGTATTTT
-	-	TRBV28	TRBJ2-3	CASSLRPGRGTDTQYF	TGTGCCAGCAGTCTGCGACCGGGGCGAGGGACAGATACGCAGTATTTT
TRBD1	many	TRBV6-5	TRBJ1-5	CASSIGQGSNQPQHF	TGTGCCAGCAGTATCGGACAGGGGAGCAATCAGCCCCAGCATTTT
-	-	TRBV27	TRBJ2-7	CASSVGSTYEQYF	TGTGCCAGCAGTGTCGGCAGCACCTACGAGCAGTACTTC
-	few	TRBV7-9	TRBJ2-4	CASSLPGANIQYF	TGTGCCAGCAGCTTACCAGGGGCGAACATTCAGTACTTC
-	-	TRBV12-3/TRBV12-4	TRBJ1-4	CASSPPARNEKLFF	TGTGCCAGCAGCCCCCCGGCCAGGAATGAAAAACTGTTTTTT
-	few	TRBV10-3	TRBJ2-1	CAISNLNREADNEQFF	TGTGCCATCAGTAATCTTAACAGGGAGGCGGACAATGAGCAGTTCTTC
-	many	TRBV12-3/TRBV12-4	TRBJ2-3	CASSLGLDTQYF	TGTGCCAGCAGTTTAGGTCTAGATACGCAGTATTTT
-	-	TRBV6-1	TRBJ2-2	CASSEFPGNTGELFF	TGTGCCAGCAGTGAATTCCCGGGGAACACCGGGGAGCTGTTTTTT
-	-	TRBV6-2/TRBV6-3	TRBJ1-4	CASSWTSYATNEKLFF	TGTGCCAGCAGTTGGACAAGCTACGCAACTAATGAAAAACTGTTTTTT
-	-	TRBV30	TRBJ2-5	CAWSHRIGETQYF	TGTGCCTGGAGTCACAGAATCGGAGAGACCCAGTACTTC
-	-	TRBV20-1	TRBJ1-2	CSARGGSGGGYTF	TGCAGTGCTAGAGGGGGATCGGGGGGTGGCTACACCTTC
-	few	TRBV29-1	TRBJ1-1	CSVEGQTNTEAFF	TGCAGCGTTGAAGGGCAGACGAACACTGAAGCTTTCTTT
-	many	TRBV18	TRBJ2-5	CASSPYGDQETQYF	TGTGCCAGCTCACCCTACGGGGACCAAGAGACCCAGTACTTC
TRBD2	-	TRBV3-1	TRBJ2-3	CASSQDQAGGTQYF	TGTGCCAGCAGCCAAGATCAAGCGGGGGGTACGCAGTATTTT
TRBD1	-	TRBV7-9	TRBJ2-5	CASSLTGVGGQETQYF	TGTGCCAGCAGCTTAACAGGGGTAGGGGGCCAAGAGACCCAGTACTTC
TRBD2	-	TRBV7-2	TRBJ2-2	CASTLSPGLLAGAGELFF	TGTGCCAGCACCCTCTCCCCGGGCCTACTAGCGGGGGCCGGGGAGCTGTTTTTT
TRBD1	many	TRBV6-6	TRBJ1-5	CASSLQGGSNQPQHF	TGTGCCAGCAGTCTCCAGGGGGGGAGCAATCAGCCCCAGCATTTT
-	-	TRBV20-1	TRBJ1-2	CSARDGADGYTF	TGCAGTGCTAGAGATGGGGCCGATGGCTACACCTTC
-	-	TRBV28	TRBJ1-5	CASRSGTKGRQPQHF	TGTGCCAGCAGGTCCGGGACGAAAGGGCGACAGCCCCAGCATTTT
TRBD1	-	TRBV7-2	TRBJ2-2	CASTSGGRHTGELFF	TGTGCCAGCACTTCAGGGGGTCGTCACACCGGGGAGCTGTTTTTT
TRBD1	few	TRBV6-2/TRBV6-3	TRBJ1-6	CASSYSSYNRGASPLHF	TGTGCCAGCAGTTACTCGTCTTATAACAGGGGCGCTTCACCCCTCCACTTT
-	few	TRBV10-3	TRBJ2-5	CAISERGIETQYF	TGTGCCATCAGTGAACGGGGAATAGAGACCCAGTACTTC
TRBD1	many	TRBV5-6	TRBJ1-2	CASSLDRGQSYTF	TGTGCCAGCAGCTTGGACAGGGGGCAAAGCTACACCTTC
TRBD1	few	TRBV10-3	TRBJ2-2	CAISDGGTANTGELFF	TGTGCCATCAGTGACGGTGGGACAGCGAACACCGGGGAGCTGTTTTTT
TRBD1	few	TRBV2	TRBJ2-3	CASSGQGIADTQYF	TGTGCCAGCAGTGGACAGGGGATCGCAGATACGCAGTATTTT
TRBD2	few	TRBV5-1	TRBJ2-3	CASSSLLAGATDTQYF	TGCGCCAGCAGCTCCCTCCTAGCGGGGGCCACAGATACGCAGTATTTT
TRBD1	once	TRBV29-1	TRBJ1-2	CSVERNRGEGYTF	TGCAGCGTTGAGCGTAACAGGGGAGAGGGCTACACCTTC
-	few	TRBV7-8	TRBJ1-1	CASSGGGDGKQAFF	TGTGCCAGCAGCGGCGGGGGGGACGGCAAACAAGCTTTCTTT